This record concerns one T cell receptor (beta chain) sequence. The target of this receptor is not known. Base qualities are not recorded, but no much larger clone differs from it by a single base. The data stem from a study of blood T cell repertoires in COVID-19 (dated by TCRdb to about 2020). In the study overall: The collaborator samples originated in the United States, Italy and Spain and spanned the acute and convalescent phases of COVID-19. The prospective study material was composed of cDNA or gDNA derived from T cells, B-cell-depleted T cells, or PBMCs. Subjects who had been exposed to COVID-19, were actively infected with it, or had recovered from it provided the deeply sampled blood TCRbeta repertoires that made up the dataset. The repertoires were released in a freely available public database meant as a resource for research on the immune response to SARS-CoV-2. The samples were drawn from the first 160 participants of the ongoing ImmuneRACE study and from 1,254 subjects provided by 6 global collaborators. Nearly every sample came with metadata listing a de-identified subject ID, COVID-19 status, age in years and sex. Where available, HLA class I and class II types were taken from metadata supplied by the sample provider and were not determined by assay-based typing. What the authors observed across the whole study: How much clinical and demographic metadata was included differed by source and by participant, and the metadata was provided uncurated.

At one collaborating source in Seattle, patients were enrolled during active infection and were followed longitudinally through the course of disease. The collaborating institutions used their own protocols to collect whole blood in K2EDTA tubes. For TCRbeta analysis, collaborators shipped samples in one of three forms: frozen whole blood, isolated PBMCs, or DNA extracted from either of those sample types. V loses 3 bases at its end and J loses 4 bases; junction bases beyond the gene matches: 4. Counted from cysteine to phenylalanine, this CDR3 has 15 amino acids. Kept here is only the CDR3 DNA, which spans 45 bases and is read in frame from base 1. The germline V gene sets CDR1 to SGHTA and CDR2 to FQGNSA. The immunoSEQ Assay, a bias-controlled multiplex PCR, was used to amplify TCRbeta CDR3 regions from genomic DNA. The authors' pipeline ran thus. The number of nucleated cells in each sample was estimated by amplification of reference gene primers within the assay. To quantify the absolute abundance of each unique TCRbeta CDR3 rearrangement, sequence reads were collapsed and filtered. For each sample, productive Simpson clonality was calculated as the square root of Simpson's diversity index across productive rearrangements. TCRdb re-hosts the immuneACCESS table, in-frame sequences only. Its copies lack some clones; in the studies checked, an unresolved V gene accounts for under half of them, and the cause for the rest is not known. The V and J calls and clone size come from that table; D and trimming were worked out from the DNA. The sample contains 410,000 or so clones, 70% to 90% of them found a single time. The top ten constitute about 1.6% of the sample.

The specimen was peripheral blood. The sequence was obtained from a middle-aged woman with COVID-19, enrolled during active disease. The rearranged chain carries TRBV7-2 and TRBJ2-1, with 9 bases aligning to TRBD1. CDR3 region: CASSFSGQGYNEQFF. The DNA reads TGTGCCAGCAGCTTTTCGGGACAGGGATACAATGAGCAGTTCTTC.